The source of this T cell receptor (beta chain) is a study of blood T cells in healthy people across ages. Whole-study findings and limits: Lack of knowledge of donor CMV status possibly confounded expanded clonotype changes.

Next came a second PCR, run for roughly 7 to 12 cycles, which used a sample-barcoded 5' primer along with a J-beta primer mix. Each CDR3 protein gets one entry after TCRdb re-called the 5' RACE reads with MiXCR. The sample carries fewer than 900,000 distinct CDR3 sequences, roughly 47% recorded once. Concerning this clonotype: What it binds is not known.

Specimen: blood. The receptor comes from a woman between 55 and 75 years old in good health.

The CDR3 sequence is CATQPGTGMNTEAFF. As DNA, the CDR3 is TGTGCCACCCAGCCCGGGACAGGGATGAACACTGAAGCTTTCTTT. The chain joins TRBV10-3 to TRBJ1-1; 9 bases map to TRBD1. CDR3 length equals 15 residues. Trimming at V came to 10 bases and at J to 0 bases, leaving 9 bases not matched to a gene. The germline gives CDR1 ENHRY, CDR2 SYGVKD.